This T cell receptor (beta chain) was found in a study of OX40 agonist ivuxolimab in advanced cancers. Study overall: The drug used for patients, ivuxolimab, was an agonistic anti-OX40 (CD134) antibody. Males comprised around 80% of the group, whose mean age was approximately 60 years (range 23 to 79).

Overall study findings and caveats: Low normalized T-cell clonal expansion was also seen in some nonresponders.

This clone was observed once. Its specificity is not known. Clones were sequenced by immunoSEQ multiplex PCR, and TCRdb holds only the in-frame ones, with some missing. In the table there are over 50,000 clones, approximately 91% of which are singletons. The material sequenced was CD4+ or CD8+ T cells sorted from blood, taken in a trial of the OX40 agonist ivuxolimab. This sequence originates from an adult with an advanced solid tumor such as melanoma, head and neck, liver or kidney cancer.

CDR3 DNA: TGTGCCTGGCTAGGACTAGCGGGAAAAAGCAGCGGGGAGCTGTTTTTT. It translates to CAWLGLAGKSSGELFF. The chain recombines TRBV30 with TRBJ2-2; the match to TRBD2 covers 12 bases. Germline values: CDR1 GTSNPN, CDR2 SVGIG (reference sequence). V was pared by 5 bases and J by 7 bases, with 11 bases of the junction left unmatched. This CDR3 spans 16 amino acids.